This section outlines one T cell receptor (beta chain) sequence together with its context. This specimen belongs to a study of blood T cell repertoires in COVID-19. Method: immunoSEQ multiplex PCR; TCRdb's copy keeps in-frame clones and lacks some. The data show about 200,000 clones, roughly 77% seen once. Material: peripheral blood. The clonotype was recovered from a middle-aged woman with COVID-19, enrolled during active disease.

CDR3 loop: CAISESPQGAKGNTIYF. CDR3 in DNA: TGTGCCATCAGTGAGTCGCCTCAGGGGGCAAAAGGAAACACCATATATTTT. The J gene is TRBJ1-3, the V gene TRBV10-3; 8 nucleotides line up with TRBD1. After removal of 0 bases from V and 4 bases from J, the junction contained 8 bases not matched to a gene. This CDR3 is built from 17 residues. Germline V gene data show CDR1 as ENHRY and CDR2 as SYGVKD.